A single sample is the source of the 16 T cell receptor beta chains below, sequenced in a study of T-cell reconstitution after alpha-beta-depleted transplantation in children. Preparation of the TCRbeta library involved a method that used unique molecular identifiers. Via MiXCR, TCRdb re-called the PCR reads, giving one row per CDR3 protein. The sample includes about 600,000 distinct CDR3 sequences, roughly 23% seen only once; the top ten take roughly 14%. This specimen consisted of PBMCs, mostly from graft donor cells, obtained 360 days after TCRalphabeta/CD19-depleted stem cell transplant. These receptors were collected from a boy under two years old who had a stem cell transplant for acute myeloid leukemia, so the T cells may come from the graft donor.

In this sample, this clonotype turned up a few times. The chain links TRBV5-1 to TRBJ2-7, with D possibly matching TRBD2 (5 bases). Germline CDR1 is SGHRS and CDR2 is YFSETQ. This CDR3 has 11 residues. Trimming shortened V by 4 bases and J by 9 bases, and 11 bases separated the two germline ends. CDR3 region: CASSPTEVQYV. CDR3 nucleotide sequence: TGCGCCAGCAGCCCAACGGAGGTGCAGTACGTC.

This clonotype has a count of ten or more. The chain employs TRBV29-1 and TRBJ2-5; D is uncertain. The CDR3 covers 14 residues. Germline assignment: CDR1 SQVTM and CDR2 ANQGSEA. V was trimmed by 5 bases and J by 0 bases, leaving 13 bases between them. The CDR3 here is CSVWVRRDQETQYF. In DNA form, the CDR3 reads TGCAGCGTTTGGGTCCGTCGGGACCAAGAGACCCAGTACTTC.

The chain is built from TRBV15 and TRBJ1-2, with D tentatively TRBD1 (5 bases). Germline V gene data show CDR1 as LNHNV and CDR2 as YYDKDF (reference sequence). Trimming stripped 4 bases from V and 2 bases from J, with 17 bases between. The CDR3 has 16 residues. Written as DNA, the CDR3 is TGTGCCACCAGCACAAACACGGGGGTTAAGAACTATGGCTACACCTTC. Translating it yields CATSTNTGVKNYGYTF.

This clonotype was observed at least ten times. The V gene is TRBV7-9, the J gene TRBJ1-1; unclear D gene. The CDR3 spans 12 residues. Germline CDR1 and CDR2: SEHNR and FQNEAQ (reference sequence). V was shortened by 5 bases and J by 1 base, with 5 bases between the two germline ends. Written as DNA, the CDR3 is TGTGCCAGCAGCCCTTGGAACACTGAAGCTTTCTTT. It yields the protein CASSPWNTEAFF. Together with reference TRBV7-9 and TRBJ1-1, the CDR3 gives the full variable domain: DTGVSQNPRHKITKRGQNVTFRCDPISEHNRLYWYRQTLGQGPEFLTYFQNEAQLEKSRLLSDRFSAERPKGSFSTLEIQRTEQGDSAMYLCASSPWNTEAFFGQGTRLTVV.

This clonotype has ten or more counts. The chain has TRBV29-1 and TRBJ2-7, with D perhaps TRBD1 (6 bases). V was trimmed by 2 bases and J by 7 bases, leaving 21 bases between them. Germline V gene lookup returns CDR1 SQVTM and CDR2 ANQGSEA. CDR3 length: 15 amino acids. The CDR3 loop is CSVEKSQGTSEEQYF. DNA for the CDR3: TGCAGCGTTGAAAAATCACAGGGTACCTCGGAGGAGCAGTACTTC.

The rearrangement joins TRBV11-2 to TRBJ2-1; D call uncertain. CDR3 length: 14 residues. V was pared by 5 bases and J by 7 bases, with 15 bases between. CDR1 is SGHAT and CDR2 is FQNNGV in the germline V gene. The CDR3 nucleotides are TGTGCCAGCAGCCCATTCCTCGGAAAAAATGAGCAGTTCTTC. Translation gives CASSPFLGKNEQFF.

This clonotype has only a few counts. The V gene is TRBV20-1, the J gene TRBJ1-1; D remains ambiguous. Germline CDR1 DFQATT, CDR2 SNEGSKA (reference sequence). V was pared by 5 bases and J by 6 bases, with 22 bases between. The length of the CDR3 is 15 residues. CDR3 in amino acids: CSASLLSGRVAEAFF. In nucleotides, the CDR3 is TGCAGTGCTTCCCTCCTCTCGGGTCGGGTTGCTGAAGCTTTCTTT.

Ten or more counts support this clonotype. V gene TRBV12-3 or TRBV12-4 combines with J gene TRBJ1-1; 8 bases map to TRBD1. The V gene end was trimmed by 7 bases and the J gene end by 5 bases; junction bases not matched to a gene: 9. The CDR3 runs to 14 residues. This chain's CDR3 is CASTTRQGRTEAFF. The CDR3, as DNA: TGTGCCAGCACCACCAGACAGGGGCGTACTGAAGCTTTCTTT.

This clonotype appeared a few times. The chain is built from TRBV12-3 or TRBV12-4 and TRBJ1-2; no definite D call. The CDR3 has 16 residues. Trimming left V 3 bases short and J 1 base short, with 15 bases between. CDR3 region: CASSFTALSFNYGYTF. The CDR3 DNA reads TGTGCCAGCAGTTTTACCGCCCTCTCTTTTAACTATGGCTACACCTTC.

This clonotype was observed a handful of times. The J gene is TRBJ2-3, the V gene TRBV6-5; TRBD1 matches at 7 bases. CDR3 size: 16 residues. Trimming at V came to 0 bases and at J to 2 bases, leaving 5 bases not matched to a gene. Germline V CDR1 and CDR2: MNHEY, SVGAGI. The CDR3 loop reads CASSYSWTGLTDTQYF. The DNA for the CDR3 is TGTGCCAGCAGTTACTCATGGACAGGTCTCACAGATACGCAGTATTTT.

This clonotype was detected a few times. The gene calls are TRBV6-5 and TRBJ2-2; no clear D. The V end lost 1 base, the J end lost 4 bases, and 4 bases lay between the germline ends. Germline V gives CDR1 MNHEY, CDR2 SVGAGI. This CDR3 has 13 amino acids. CDR3 loop: CASSYLATGELFF. For the CDR3, the DNA is TGTGCCAGCAGTTACTTAGCCACCGGGGAGCTGTTTTTT.

This clonotype was counted between two and nine times. The gene calls are TRBV20-1 and TRBJ2-5, with D perhaps given as TRBD1 or TRBD2 (7 bases each). V was trimmed by 5 bases and J by 5 bases, leaving 18 bases between them. The length of the CDR3 is 14 residues. Germline assignment: CDR1 DFQATT and CDR2 SNEGSKA (reference sequence). Here the CDR3 DNA reads TGCAGTGCTGTAAAGACAGGGAGGGAGGAGACCCAGTACTTC. This encodes CSAVKTGREETQYF.

This clonotype was counted at least ten times. V gene TRBV12-3 or TRBV12-4 combines with J gene TRBJ1-1, with D possibly being TRBD1 (6 bases). Trimming stripped 7 bases from V and 0 bases from J, with 27 bases between. This CDR3 has 19 residues. CDR3 sequence (DNA): TGTGCCAGCATCCTTTGGGGGGGGCAGCGGGGCCCGCTGAACACTGAAGCTTTCTTT. Translating gives CASILWGGQRGPLNTEAFF.

V gene TRBV4-3 combines with J gene TRBJ2-5; 7 positions agree with TRBD1. There are 15 residues in the CDR3. V lost 4 bases, J lost 5 bases, and 10 bases stayed unmatched. Germline V CDR1 and CDR2: LGHNA, YSLEER. DNA of the CDR3: TGCGCCAGCAGCCCTCGGACAGGTCTGGGGGAGACCCAGTACTTC. Translated: CASSPRTGLGETQYF.

About this clonotype: At one of its ends the junction is not consistent with the germline gene, which may arise from a read error. The chain joins TRBV29-1 to TRBJ2-2, with D tentatively TRBD1 or TRBD2 (5 bases each). The length of the CDR3 is 18 residues. Per germline, CDR1 SQVTM and CDR2 ANQGSEA. The CDR3 sequence is CSVEVGRLPGSSTGELSF. The CDR3 DNA reads as TGCAGCGTTGAAGTGGGGCGCCTACCAGGGAGTAGCACCGGGGAGCTGTCTTTT.

The chain carries TRBV11-3 and TRBJ2-1; D could derive from TRBD1 or TRBD2 (5 bases each). The germline CDR1 and CDR2 sequences are SGHNT and YENEEA. V lost 2 bases and J lost 5, with 19 bases in between. The CDR3 extends over 17 amino acids. The CDR3 region is CASSLWDQRGWDNEQFF. CDR3 DNA sequence: TGTGCCAGCAGCTTATGGGACCAGAGGGGTTGGGACAATGAGCAGTTCTTC.